This T cell receptor (beta chain) is drawn from a study of T cells after yellow fever vaccination. Across the study: When fractions had low cell numbers, they were prepared with SMART-Seq v4 Ultra Low Input.

Study-wide points: FACS-sorted repertoires could harbor abundant contaminating bulk-population clonotypes. Reappearance after the booster was seen for most primary-vaccination clones, at 95% to 97% CD4 and 75% to 90% CD8.

TCRdb recomputed calls from the 5' RACE reads with MiXCR, one row per CDR3 protein. Of more than 300,000 distinct CDR3 sequences listed, about 10% are singletons. To note about this clonotype: Its antigen is still unknown.

Sample: CD4+ T cells sorted from PBMCs, taken 45 days after the yellow fever booster vaccination. This TCR came from a man aged 18 to 29 who received the YFV17D yellow fever vaccine.

The CDR3 coding sequence is TGTGCCATCACCCCGGGACCGGGGAACTATGGCTACACCTTC. Translated, it gives CAITPGPGNYGYTF. The chain recombines TRBV10-3 with TRBJ1-2, with D perhaps matching TRBD1 (5 bases). This CDR3 spans 14 amino acids. V shed 7 bases and J shed 2 bases, with 14 bases lying between them. CDR1 and CDR2 (germline): ENHRY, SYGVKD.